The 21 T cell receptor beta chains given below trace back to one sample, sequenced in a study of cytomegalovirus exposure and HLA in healthy donors. Amplification used 60 Vbeta primers and 13 Jbeta primers. The method was immunoSEQ multiplex PCR; TCRdb's version includes in-frame clones alone and lacks a portion of them. The data show about 120,000 clones, roughly 76% seen once. The sequenced sample was PBMCs. Receptor source: a man aged 25-45 years in good health and CMV-seronegative.

The table lists this clone with a count of one. The chain recombines TRBV4-1 with TRBJ2-7; 10 positions match TRBD1. CDR3 length equals 16 residues. Germline CDR1 is MGHRA and CDR2 is YSYEKL. Unmatched junction bases numbered 6, after V lost 4 bases and J lost 0 bases. CDR3 in amino acids: CASSLLGTGDSYEQYF. CDR3 DNA sequence: TGCGCCAGCAGCCTCCTAGGGACAGGGGACTCCTACGAGCAGTACTTC.

The rearrangement joins TRBV19 to TRBJ2-7; 7 bases are shared with TRBD1. CDR1 is LNHDA, CDR2 SQIVND, per germline (reference sequence). J gave up 3 bases and V 3 bases, and 11 bases lay outside the gene matches. The CDR3 totals 16 residues. As DNA, the CDR3 is TGTGCCAGTAGTATCGATCCCCGGGACAGCCGCTACGAGCAGTACTTC. As protein: CASSIDPRDSRYEQYF. Filled out from reference TRBV19 and TRBJ2-7, the complete variable domain reads DGGITQSPKYLFRKEGQNVTLSCEQNLNHDAMYWYRQDPGQGLRLIYYSQIVNDFQKGDIAEGYSVSREKKESFPLTVTSAQKNPTAFYLCASSIDPRDSRYEQYFGPGTRLTVT.

This sequence joins TRBV4-1 and TRBJ2-5, with D perhaps TRBD2 (7 bases). The CDR3 extends over 16 amino acids. Germline V gives CDR1 MGHRA, CDR2 YSYEKL. V lost 5 bases, J lost 5 bases, and 21 bases lay in between. CDR3 residues: CASSKGAGAGRETQYF. CDR3 coding DNA: TGCGCCAGCAGCAAAGGGGCGGGGGCCGGGCGGGAGACCCAGTACTTC.

The V and J genes are TRBV10-2 and TRBJ1-5; tentative D call: TRBD1 (5 bases). The V end lost 6 bases, the J end lost 4 bases, and 13 bases lay between the germline ends. CDR1 is WSHSY and CDR2 is SAAADI in the germline V gene. The CDR3 has 14 amino acids. The CDR3 DNA is TGCGCCAGCAGAGAGGGATCAGGGAATCAGCCCCAGCATTTT. Its translation: CASREGSGNQPQHF.

The chain links TRBV7-9 to TRBJ2-5, with D possibly TRBD2 on 6 matching bases. In germline, CDR1 is SEHNR, CDR2 FQNEAQ (reference sequence). This CDR3 spans 13 amino acids. Trimming removed 0 bases at V and 9 bases at J, with 11 bases between. CDR3 bases: TGTGCCAGCAGCTTAGCGGAGGGGTTGGCCCAGTACTTC. Protein sequence: CASSLAEGLAQYF.

The chain links TRBV2 to TRBJ2-7; D perhaps matches TRBD2 (5 bases). The CDR3 loop spans 13 amino acids. Trimming took off 4 bases at V and 0 bases at J, with 7 bases between the two ends. Germline CDR1 is SNHLY and CDR2 is FYNNEI. The DNA for the CDR3 is TGTGCCAGCAGTGGAGACTACTCCTACGAGCAGTACTTC. Its protein is CASSGDYSYEQYF.

V gene TRBV11-3 combines with J gene TRBJ2-1; 11 bases map to TRBD1. V trimming: 5 bases; J trimming: 6 bases; junction bases outside the gene matches: 9. The CDR3 loop spans 16 amino acids. Per the germline V gene, CDR1 is SGHNT and CDR2 is YENEEA. The CDR3 coding sequence is TGTGCCAGCAGCCAATCCCCCGGGACAGGGGGCAATGAGCAGTTCTTC. It encodes CASSQSPGTGGNEQFF.

The CDR3 nucleotides read TGTGCCAGCAGTTTCGACAGGGTCTATGGCTACACCTTC. This codes for CASSFDRVYGYTF. The V gene is TRBV28, the J gene TRBJ1-2; 7 bases match TRBD1. Germline V gene sequence: CDR1 MDHEN, CDR2 SYDVKM. The CDR3 consists of 13 residues. Germline trimming cut 3 bases from V and 4 bases from J; bases unmatched to any gene: 2.

This clone was picked up one time. This rearrangement joins TRBV6-5 to TRBJ2-7; tentatively, D is TRBD1 (5 bases). Germline assignment: CDR1 MNHEY and CDR2 SVGAGI. V lost 0 bases, J lost 1 base, and 13 bases lay in between. The CDR3 length is 16 residues. CDR3 sequence: CASSYSRQGSSYEQYF. CDR3 DNA: TGTGCCAGCAGTTACTCTAGGCAGGGAAGTTCCTACGAGCAGTACTTC.

V usage is TRBV27 and J usage is TRBJ2-3; 11 bases fit TRBD2. Losses at the gene ends were 8 bases for V and 5 bases for J; bases not matched to a gene: 12. The CDR3 has 16 amino acids. Germline CDR1 MNHEY, CDR2 SMNVEV (reference sequence). CDR3 in DNA: TGTGCCAGCCACCCCATAGCGGGGGGGCCAATAGATACGCAGTATTTT. Its protein product is CASHPIAGGPIDTQYF.

The chain carries TRBV5-1 and TRBJ2-3; D might be TRBD1 (5 bases). The CDR3 is 15 amino acids. CDR1 and CDR2 (germline): SGHRS, YFSETQ. Trimming cost V 0 bases and J 2 bases, with 10 bases left between them. The DNA for the CDR3 is TGCGCCAGCAGCTTGGGGCCGACAGACACAGATACGCAGTATTTT. Translated: CASSLGPTDTDTQYF.

The chain has TRBV7-9 and TRBJ1-6, with D maybe TRBD1 (5 bases). V dropped 1 base and J dropped 6 bases, with 10 bases sitting between them. The CDR3 has 15 residues. Germline CDR1 reads SEHNR; CDR2 reads FQNEAQ (reference sequence). In DNA form, the CDR3 reads TGTGCCAGCAGCTTAGGTGACAGTGGTAATTCACCCCTCCACTTT. It specifies CASSLGDSGNSPLHF.

The chain uses TRBV6-5 and TRBJ2-7; TRBD1 agrees at 9 bases. CDR1 is MNHEY and CDR2 is SVGAGI in the germline V gene. This CDR3 has 14 amino acids. V dropped 6 bases and J dropped 2; count of bases not matched to a gene: 5. CDR3 nucleotides: TGTGCCAGCAGAACCGGGACAGGGCCCTACGAGCAGTACTTC. This sequence encodes CASRTGTGPYEQYF.

CDR3 sequence reads: CASSPGSLDTEAFF. DNA for the CDR3: TGTGCCAGCAGTCCCGGGTCTCTAGACACTGAAGCTTTCTTT. The V and J genes are TRBV28 and TRBJ1-1; D remains ambiguous. The CDR3 contains 14 residues. Germline assignment: CDR1 MDHEN and CDR2 SYDVKM. The V gene lost 5 bases and the J gene lost 3 bases, with 13 bases spanning the gap. Drawing the rest from reference TRBV28 and TRBJ1-1, the complete variable domain is DVKVTQSSRYLVKRTGEKVFLECVQDMDHENMFWYRQDPGLGLRLIYFSYDVKMKEKGDIPEGYSVSREKKERFSLILESASTNQTSMYLCASSPGSLDTEAFFGQGTRLTVV.

The chain recombines TRBV6-5 with TRBJ1-3; 10 bases match TRBD1. CDR1 MNHEY and CDR2 SVGAGI come from the germline V gene. V lost 5 bases to trimming and J lost 2 bases; unmatched junction nucleotides: 3. The CDR3 runs to 15 residues. The CDR3 nucleotides read TGTGCCAGCAGTAAGGGACAGGGGACTGGAAACACCATATATTTT. Its translation is CASSKGQGTGNTIYF.

The genes are TRBV7-9 and TRBJ2-3, with D maybe TRBD2 (6 bases). The germline V and J ends were trimmed by 6 bases and 5 bases, with 21 bases remaining between them. The length of the CDR3 is 16 residues. Germline CDR1 reads SEHNR; CDR2 reads FQNEAQ (reference sequence). The CDR3 is CASSLLANVVRDTQYF. The DNA for the CDR3 is TGTGCCAGCAGTTTACTAGCTAATGTAGTTAGAGATACGCAGTATTTT.

The rearrangement joins TRBV7-9 to TRBJ2-7; 8 nucleotides agree with TRBD1. The CDR3 loop spans 14 amino acids. Per the germline V gene, CDR1 is SEHNR and CDR2 is FQNEAQ (reference sequence). The V and J ends lost 5 bases and 6 bases, in that order; junction bases with no gene match: 9. CDR3 sequence (DNA): TGTGCCAGCAGCCCCCCCCTCGGACAGGGCGAGCAGTACTTC. Its translation: CASSPPLGQGEQYF.

The chain carries TRBV7-8 and TRBJ1-1, with 8 bases identical to TRBD1. The CDR3 extends over 17 amino acids. CDR1 and CDR2 (germline): SGHVS, FQNEAQ. The V gene end was trimmed by 1 base and the J gene end by 0 bases; junction bases not matched to a gene: 7. CDR3: CASSLDRGYGMNTEAFF. The DNA of the CDR3 is TGTGCCAGCAGCTTAGACAGGGGGTACGGAATGAACACTGAAGCTTTCTTT.

The chain employs TRBV7-9 and TRBJ2-7; D not certain. The V and J ends lost 7 bases and 7 bases respectively, with 14 bases between them. Germline assignment: CDR1 SEHNR and CDR2 FQNEAQ (reference sequence). The CDR3 sequence is 12 residues long. CDR3 region: CASTALLREQYF. The CDR3 DNA reads as TGTGCCAGCACCGCCCTTCTTAGAGAGCAGTACTTC.

J is TRBJ2-5 and V is TRBV7-2; a possible D gene is TRBD2 (5 bases). Trimming pared 5 bases from V and 4 bases from J, leaving 14 bases between. The CDR3 consists of 14 residues. Germline V lookup: CDR1 SGHTA, CDR2 FQGNSA. CDR3 DNA: TGTGCCAGCAGCCCACCTAGCCTTAGAGAGACCCAGTACTTC. Its translation: CASSPPSLRETQYF. Together with reference TRBV7-2 and TRBJ2-5, the CDR3 gives the full variable domain: GAGVSQSPSNKVTEKGKDVELRCDPISGHTALYWYRQSLGQGLEFLIYFQGNSAPDKSGLPSDRFSAERTGGSVSTLTIQRTQQEDSAVYLCASSPPSLRETQYFGPGTRLLVL.

This clone has more than one count but fewer than ten. V is TRBV7-2 and J is TRBJ2-7; no clear D gene. CDR1 is SGHTA and CDR2 is FQGNSA in the germline V gene. CDR3 length: 13 residues. Deletions cut 4 bases from V and 4 bases from J, with 11 bases between. As DNA, the CDR3 is TGTGCCAGCAGCTCAGGTAGTGGGTACGAGCAGTACTTC. This sequence encodes CASSSGSGYEQYF.